This entry describes one TCR beta chain. What it recognizes is unknown. Stated time point: baseline, week 1 (first vaccination visit). Treatment defined: pre-vaccination baseline after standard-of-care therapy. Donors had new WHO grade 3 or 4 IDH1-mutant, ATRX-lost astrocytomas. CDR1 and CDR2 (germline): LNHDA, SQIVND (reference sequence). CDR3 length equals 14 residues. V was clipped by 1 base and J by 3 bases, with 10 bases between them. TCRdb's copy holds only in-frame clones and misses some; the assay was immunoSEQ multiplex PCR. Seen here are approximately 67,000 clones, 83% observed once, and the top ten hold about 4.5%. The sample originates from a study of a mutant IDH1 vaccine in newly diagnosed glioma. Study-level information: Earlier care involved radiotherapy, temozolomide, or both, and the majority received both.

Broader study findings: It was about 94% of patients that developed vaccine-induced immune responses. Among top peripheral T cell clonotypes, changes seemed unrelated to pseudoprogression.

The source was peripheral blood mononuclear cells (PBMCs), collected from a glioma patient treated with radiotherapy, temozolomide or both. The V and J genes are TRBV19 and TRBJ2-7; TRBD1 is a possible D gene (6 bases). The clonotype originates from a woman aged 18 to 35 with glioma. Some clones in this sample may be carry-over from other donors' samples. CDR3 DNA sequence: TGTGCCAGTAGTATAGCGCCAGGGGACTACGAGCAGTACTTC. As protein: CASSIAPGDYEQYF.